A selection of T cell receptor beta chains follows, all from one sample in a study of blood T cells in healthy people across ages. TCRdb reanalysed the 5' RACE reads using MiXCR and keeps one entry per CDR3 protein. The repertoire holds over a million distinct CDR3 sequences, with 42% as singletons. Input material: blood. These receptors were collected from a woman between 18 and 29 years old in good health. CDR3s include the opening cysteine and the closing phenylalanine or tryptophan. Some rows mark clone size as missing; the rest say once, few, many or name a class of expanded clone.

CDR3: CASSLVRAEAFF
size: many
V: TRBV11-2
length: 12

CDR3: CASSLGGSTHGYTF
size: .
V: TRBV12-3/TRBV12-4
length: 14

CDR3: CASSQSRDSARYF
size: many
V: TRBV14
length: 13

CDR3: CASSLERMDQPQHF
size: .
V: TRBV12-3/TRBV12-4
length: 14

CDR3: CASSLGGTTTRDTQYF
size: few
V: TRBV5-5
length: 16

CDR3: CASSQVDMGLASYNEQFF
size: medium-sized
V: TRBV4-1
length: 18

CDR3: CASSKQSGGTYEQYF
size: .
V: TRBV9
length: 15

CDR3: CASTTGAFRNTGELFF
size: .
V: TRBV13
length: 16

CDR3: CATSSPQGSPDEQYF
size: .
V: TRBV15
length: 15

CDR3: CSVEEYGELFF
size: .
V: TRBV29-1
length: 11

CDR3: CASSQVASGAYEQFF
size: .
V: TRBV3-1
length: 15

CDR3: CASSDFSTDTQYF
size: few
V: TRBV25-1
length: 13

CDR3: CASSLTMVGGYTF
size: .
V: TRBV12-3/TRBV12-4
length: 13

CDR3: CACYRSSYEQYF
size: .
V: TRBV2
length: 12

CDR3: CVSSLGVVGTDTQYF
size: .
V: TRBV7-2
length: 15

CDR3: CASSFRTENTGELFF
size: .
V: TRBV7-8
length: 15

CDR3: CASRSRREVYNEQFF
size: .
V: TRBV6-1
length: 15

CDR3: CASSYSPVGYGYTF
size: .
V: TRBV6-5
length: 14

CDR3: CASSLSEPYGYTF
size: .
V: TRBV11-1
length: 13

CDR3: CASSLGSGSFGSGELFF
size: .
V: TRBV5-1
length: 17

CDR3: CASSYTLGLINEQFF
size: .
V: TRBV6-5
length: 15

CDR3: CASTQVGQTRYEQYF
size: .
V: TRBV2
length: 15

CDR3: CASRKDRANTEAFF
size: .
V: TRBV19
length: 14

CDR3: CASSSYQGQYNNEQFF
size: few
V: TRBV12-3/TRBV12-4
length: 16

CDR3: CASSSRNTGELFF
size: .
V: TRBV7-2
length: 13

CDR3: CASSHTGGNTQYF
size: .
V: TRBV14
length: 13

CDR3: CASSLVVGQGSYEQYF
size: .
V: TRBV7-9
length: 16

CDR3: CASKLSGANVLTF
size: .
V: TRBV2
length: 13

CDR3: CASSYQNGTEVTYEQYF
size: .
V: TRBV7-6
length: 17

CDR3: CSATGGADRELFF
size: .
V: TRBV20-1
length: 13

CDR3: CAISPSTGDNNEQFF
size: .
V: TRBV10-3
length: 15

CDR3: CASSSSAGAVLYNEQFF
size: few
V: TRBV5-1
length: 17

CDR3: CASSPLGGADSNQPQHF
size: .
V: TRBV4-1
length: 17

CDR3: CSARSGTGVVYEQFF
size: few
V: TRBV20-1
length: 15

CDR3: CASSALAGGADTQYF
size: few
V: TRBV10-2
length: 15

CDR3: CASSQEGTSGGAWGEQFF
size: .
V: TRBV3-1
length: 18